One sample yielded the 7 T cell receptor beta chains listed below, sequenced in a study of blood T cell repertoires in COVID-19 (dated by TCRdb to the early 2020s). The method was the immunoSEQ multiplex PCR assay. Held by TCRdb, this immuneACCESS table contains in-frame sequences only and omits some clones. Under half of the omission traces to an unresolved V gene where checked; the cause of the rest is unknown. The sample table contains approximately 530,000 clones; only one count was recorded for 70% to 90% of them. Roughly 7.3% of the sample is held by the ten biggest clonotypes. Sample: peripheral blood. The source of these receptors is a woman aged 45-59 years with COVID-19, enrolled during active disease.

The chain couples TRBV4-1 to TRBJ2-7; tentatively, D is TRBD2 (6 bases). This CDR3 is built from 15 residues. Germline values: CDR1 MGHRA, CDR2 YSYEKL. V was clipped by 1 base and J by 3 bases, with 13 bases between them. DNA of the CDR3: TGCGCCAGCAGCCAAGGGGTGGTCGGGAGCTACGAGCAGTACTTC. It is translated as CASSQGVVGSYEQYF.

The gene calls are TRBV25-1 and TRBJ1-3; D not certain. The length of the CDR3 is 17 residues. V gave up 3 bases and J gave up 4 bases, with 19 bases separating them. Germline V gives CDR1 MGHDK, CDR2 SYGVNS. For the CDR3, the DNA is TGTGCCAGCAGTGAGTCCTACGGCGAGGGAGCGGGAAACACCATATATTTT. It encodes CASSESYGEGAGNTIYF.

This clone appeared once. The V and J genes are TRBV3-1 (or the pseudogene TRBV3-2) and TRBJ2-1; 8 positions agree with TRBD2. With V trimmed by 0 bases and J by 3 bases, 1 base remained unmatched. The CDR3 loop spans 15 amino acids. Germline assignment: CDR1 LGHDT and CDR2 YNNKEL (reference sequence). The CDR3 DNA is TGTGCCAGCAGCCAAGAGGGGACTAGCTACAATGAGCAGTTCTTC. Protein: CASSQEGTSYNEQFF.

CDR3 nucleotides: TGTGCCAGCAGCGTAGCCGTTGATGAGCAGTTCTTC. It is translated as CASSVAVDEQFF. The chain is built from TRBV9 and TRBJ2-1; D is unresolved. The germline V gene encodes CDR1 SGDLS and CDR2 YYNGEE. Trimming pared 0 bases from V and 8 bases from J, leaving 6 bases between. The CDR3 has 12 amino acids. Together with reference TRBV9 and TRBJ2-1, the CDR3 gives the full variable domain: DSGVTQTPKHLITATGQRVTLRCSPRSGDLSVYWYQQSLDQGLQFLIQYYNGEERAKGNILERFSAQQFPDLHSELNLSSLELGDSALYFCASSVAVDEQFFGPGTRLTVL.

The CDR3: CASRPGLAEYYEQYF. DNA of the CDR3: TGTGCCAGCAGGCCGGGACTAGCGGAATACTACGAGCAGTACTTC. This chain connects TRBV2 to TRBJ2-7; 11 bases line up with TRBD2. Per germline, CDR1 SNHLY and CDR2 FYNNEI. V shed 6 bases, J shed 3 bases, and the junction held 7 bases outside the gene matches. The CDR3 contains 15 residues.

The chain is built from TRBV7-8 and TRBJ1-3; 8 nucleotides match TRBD1. Germline V gene data show CDR1 as SGHVS and CDR2 as FQNEAQ. V dropped 5 bases and J dropped 1; count of bases not matched to a gene: 16. The CDR3 contains 19 residues. The CDR3 region is CASSTPRDRTGFSGNTIYF. The CDR3 coding sequence is TGTGCCAGCAGCACCCCCCGGGACCGGACAGGGTTTTCTGGAAACACCATATATTTT. Supplemented by reference TRBV7-8 and TRBJ1-3, the full variable domain reads GAGVSQSPRYKVAKRGQDVALRCDPISGHVSLFWYQQALGQGPEFLTYFQNEAQLDKSGLPSDRFFAERPEGSVSTLKIQRTQQEDSAVYLCASSTPRDRTGFSGNTIYFGEGSWLTVV.

The V gene is TRBV6-1, the J gene TRBJ1-3; 10 positions match TRBD1. Germline trimming cut 4 bases from V and 0 bases from J; bases unmatched to any gene: 15. This CDR3 spans 20 amino acids. Germline values: CDR1 MNHNS, CDR2 SASEGT. CDR3 sequence: CASSAREGQGDRGSGNTIYF. DNA for the CDR3: TGTGCCAGCAGTGCCCGTGAAGGACAGGGGGACAGGGGCTCTGGAAACACCATATATTTT.